The entry below describes one T cell receptor (beta chain). Sequencing was performed with immunoSEQ multiplex PCR; in TCRdb, only in-frame clones are kept and a portion is missing. The sample lists around 120,000 clones; more than 85% were seen once. V was trimmed by 1 base and J by 6 bases, leaving 7 bases between them. Germline V gene sequence: CDR1 SGHTA, CDR2 FQGNSA. This CDR3 has 12 residues. The source of the sample is a study of control samples from healthy donors and cancer patients. V usage is TRBV7-2 and J usage is TRBJ2-7; no reliable D call. The sequence derives from a man between 25 and 39 years old in good health. The sequenced sample was blood. The CDR3 loop reads CASSLGGTEQYF. The CDR3 coding sequence is TGTGCCAGCAGCTTAGGGGGTACCGAGCAGTACTTC.